This TCR beta chain was recorded in a study of shared clonotypes between healthy human individuals. Notes on the study in general: Among donors, sharing of clonotypes was expected to be affected by sequencing depth. Sharing across a few donors was seen in 4.5% to 5.5% of naive CD4 clonotypes.

CDR1 SGDLS and CDR2 YYNGEE come from the germline V gene. V lost 4 bases to trimming and J lost 2 bases; unmatched junction nucleotides: 9. The CDR3 runs to 15 residues. Note on this clone: What it binds is unknown.

CD45RO-negative cells were positively selected for CCR7, leaving out terminally differentiated effector memory CD45RA+ cells. Each subset's genomic DNA was split evenly across several immunoSEQ plates. In replicate PCRs of sorted subsets, around 200 ng DNA, about 30,000 T cell genomes, was used. Repertoires were generated with immunoSEQ multiplex PCR, while TCRdb's copy carries only in-frame clones and drops some. The profile covers roughly 2.1 million clones, with 90% to 95% appearing a single time and 1.5% to 2% taken by the ten largest. Source material: naive CD8+ T cells from PBMCs. This TCR was sampled from a man between 18 and 35 years old in good health. Some clones in this sample may be carry-over from other donors' samples. V and J are TRBV9 and TRBJ2-7; 7 positions match TRBD1. The CDR3 bases are TGTGCCAGCAGCCTGACCCGGGACAGTACCTACGAGCAGTACTTC. This encodes CASSLTRDSTYEQYF.